Given below is one T cell receptor (beta chain) in context. Its recognized antigen is unknown. No base-level quality is on record; no much larger clone is a single base apart. TCRbeta CDR3 regions were amplified from genomic DNA using the immunoSEQ Assay, a bias-controlled multiplex PCR. For the original study's pipeline: The number of nucleated cells in each sample was estimated from the amplification of reference gene primers within the assay. Sequence reads were collapsed and filtered to measure the absolute abundance of every unique TCRbeta CDR3 rearrangement. For each sample, productive Simpson clonality was calculated as the square root of Simpson's diversity index over productive rearrangements. TCRdb retrieved this table from immuneACCESS and kept in-frame rearrangements only. Not all clones are present; in checked studies, unresolved V genes account for under half, and no reason is known for the remainder. D and trimming come from the DNA, and the V and J calls and clone size come from that table. The sample has about 230,000 clones on record, over 75% of them singletons. The ten largest clones add up to approximately 5.1% of the sample.

The data are from a study of blood T cell repertoires in COVID-19 (dated by TCRdb to 2020 to 2022). Background for the entire study: The collaborator samples originated in the United States, Italy and Spain and spanned the acute and convalescent phases of COVID-19. The sample metadata nearly always contained a de-identified subject ID, COVID-19 status, age in years and sex. The material from the prospective study consisted of cDNA or gDNA derived from T cells, B-cell-depleted T cells, or PBMCs. Where HLA class I and class II types were available, the types were taken from metadata supplied by the sample provider, not from assay-based typing. The dataset comprised deeply sampled blood TCRbeta repertoires from subjects exposed to, actively infected with, or recovered from COVID-19. The repertoires were made available in a free public database intended to serve as a resource for research on the immune response to SARS-CoV-2. The samples were drawn from two sources: the first 160 participants of the ongoing ImmuneRACE study, and 1,200 or so subjects contributed by 6 global collaborators. The study at large found these results: Clinical and demographic metadata were provided uncurated, with the amount varying by source and participant.

One collaborating source in Seattle enrolled patients during active infection and followed them longitudinally through the course of disease. Whole blood was collected in K2EDTA tubes by collaborating institutions according to the institutions' own protocols. For TCRbeta analysis, collaborators shipped samples in one of three forms: frozen whole blood, isolated PBMCs, or DNA extracted from either of those sample types. This sequence was found in a man in his fifties with COVID-19, enrolled during active disease. The sample was peripheral blood.

The DNA sequence is given as TGCGCCAGCAGCTCGATCCGGGACAGTGAAGCTTTCTTT. The resulting protein is CASSSIRDSEAFF. Rearrangement joined TRBV5-1 to TRBJ1-1, with 7 junctional bases fitting TRBD1. The CDR3 numbers 13 residues from cysteine through phenylalanine. This entry keeps only the CDR3 DNA: 39 bases, framed from base 1. The germline V gene yields SGHRS for CDR1 and YFSETQ for CDR2. Unmatched junction bases come to 6, with V trimmed by 3 bases and J by 7 bases.